These 2 T cell receptor beta chains originate from one sample sequenced in a study of blood T cell repertoires in COVID-19. Repertoires were generated with immunoSEQ multiplex PCR, while TCRdb's copy carries only in-frame clones and drops some. The sample comprises under 300,000 clones, 82% of which are singletons, and 4.5% to 6% rests with the top ten. Specimen: peripheral blood. Every receptor here comes from a woman aged 80 or over with active or convalescent COVID-19.

The V gene is TRBV7-2, the J gene TRBJ1-2, with 7 positions matching TRBD1. CDR3 length equals 13 residues. Looked up from germline, CDR1 is SGHTA and CDR2 is FQGNSA. Unmatched junction bases numbered 1, after V lost 2 bases and J lost 4 bases. CDR3 sequence reads: CASSLTGAYGYTF. The DNA for the CDR3 is TGTGCCAGCAGCTTAACAGGGGCCTATGGCTACACCTTC.

The J gene is TRBJ2-7, the V gene TRBV21-1; the tabulated D call, TRBD1, remains unverified against the DNA. TRBV21-1 constitutes a pseudogene. This CDR3 region has 15 residues. In DNA form, the CDR3 reads TGTGCCAGCAGTAGCAGAGGGGGAAGCTCCTACGAGCAGTACTTC. Amino acids: CASSSRGGSSYEQYF.